The clone carrying this T cell receptor beta chain came up a few times. Ten milliliters of peripheral blood were drawn from each donor. Isolation recovered at least 6.5 million PBMCs from every sample. The CDR3 length is 14 residues. Primers used in a second PCR of about 6 to 12 cycles were a sample-barcoded 5' primer and a J-beta primer mix. Every individual sample yielded 2.5 million or more paired-end reads (each containing CDR3). TCRdb passed the 5' RACE reads through MiXCR, listing each CDR3 protein once. The data contain roughly 1.7 million distinct CDR3 sequences, roughly a third of them singletons. The data stem from a study of blood T cells in healthy people across ages. Study at large: Template switching recovered approximately one barcoded beta molecule for every two T cells.

The genes are TRBV5-7 and TRBJ2-4; D is unresolved. The last part of the DNA fits TRBJ2-7 better; the J call may be wrong. TRBV5-7 is an ORF; its function is uncertain. What was sequenced was blood. The source of this sequence is a woman in her thirties in good health. The CDR3 DNA is TGTGCCAGCAGCTTGGACAACCAATCCTACGAGCAGTACTTC. It specifies CASSLDNQSYEQYF.